The text below deals with one T cell receptor (beta chain). No antigen is known for it. Base qualities are not recorded, but no much larger clone differs from it by a single base. Peripheral blood CD8+ and CD4+ T cells from healthy donors, Susac syndrome patients and multiple sclerosis patients were profiled by high-throughput TCR beta sequencing. The healthy donors served as controls matched for age and sex. CD8+ TEMRA cells were enriched by FACS, while bulk CD8+ and CD4+ T cells were purified by magnetic negative isolation. Blood was drawn into EDTA tubes, processed within 24 hours, and PBMCs were isolated by density gradient centrifugation. PBMCs intended for TCR sequencing were cryopreserved in liquid nitrogen and were subsequently thawed in a 37 degrees C water bath. Purity of sorted or isolated CD4+, CD8+ and CD8+ TEMRA cells was at least 90%. This specimen belongs to a study of CD8 T cells in Susac syndrome (dated by TCRdb to the late 2010s). In terms of the full investigation: Repertoire sequencing was used to test whether CD8+ T cell activation and differentiation in Susac syndrome was antigen driven. The research as a whole found: The number of individuals in the TCR sequencing and HLA analysis was acknowledged as relatively small.

The cysteine opens and the phenylalanine closes a CDR3 of 11 amino acids. The DNA shown is the 33-base CDR3, in frame from base 1. Trimming takes 6 bases from V and 1 base from J, and the germline ends sit 6 bases apart. Based on the germline V gene, the CDR1 and CDR2 sequences are SQVTM and ANQGSEA. RNA was extracted with the RNeasy kit and roughly 0.45 to 1 ug was reverse transcribed using random hexamers. TCR beta CDR3 regions were amplified with the immunoSEQ multiplex PCR assay covering 54 Vbeta and 13 Jbeta segments. PCR amplification bias was corrected by using a synthetic template baseline for primer optimization and computational correction. Turning to the authors' computational methods: Reads were annotated to V, D and J genes according to IMGT and were analyzed with immunoSEQ Analyzer, with only productive sequences retained. To calculate clonality, Shannon entropy was normalized by log2 of the number of productive unique sequences and then subtracted from one. For each patient and control, public and private clones were evaluated within the 100 most prevalent clones. Clones were defined as Susac-specific when absent from the healthy and MS cohorts, from fewer than 1,300 published viral clones and from other ImmuneACCESS disease sequences. The public reads were reprocessed in TCRdb via fastp at Q25 and MiXCR, keeping in-frame beta chains. Identical CDR3 protein sequences are pooled into one entry, listed with their most common genes and DNA. For this entry, the V and J calls and clone size follow TCRdb and not the study's own pipeline. This sample has approximately 150,000 distinct CDR3 sequences in its table, and about 90% of those were observed once. The ten top clones hold around 0.08% of the sample.

The chain is encoded by TRBV29-1 joined to TRBJ1-1; TRBD1 is possibly the D segment (5 matching bases). The sequenced material came from CD4+ T cells from PBMCs. The origin of this receptor is a human donor in good health. The CDR3 corresponds to CSVGENTEAFF. Read as DNA, the sequence is TGCAGCGTGGGGGAGAACACTGAAGCTTTCTTT.